This TCR beta chain was captured in a study of blood T cell repertoires in COVID-19. Looking at the study overall: COVID-19 samples collected from the United States, Italy and Spain covered acute and convalescent phases.

Germline trimming cut 5 bases from V and 4 bases from J; bases unmatched to any gene: 8. Germline loops: CDR1 MGHRA, CDR2 YSYEKL. This CDR3 spans 14 amino acids. Source study methods: Reference gene primers were amplified, and this amplification served to estimate nucleated cell counts. The repertoire was sequenced with immunoSEQ multiplex PCR; TCRdb's copy has only in-frame clones and lacks some. Clone size and V and J calls were adopted from that table, with D and trimming inferred from the DNA. This table has 100,000 to 120,000 clones, 85% appearing once. The rearrangement uses TRBV4-1 and TRBJ2-7, with 7 bases identical to TRBD1. This sequence originates from a human donor in a cohort sampled during active COVID-19. Material: peripheral blood. The CDR3 bases are TGCGCCAGCAGCACACAGGGGTCGAGGTACGAGCAGTACTTC. It specifies CASSTQGSRYEQYF.